This entry lists 22 T cell receptor beta chains sequenced from one sample in a study of cytomegalovirus exposure and HLA in healthy donors. PCR involved 60 Vbeta and 13 Jbeta primers. Assay: immunoSEQ multiplex PCR; the TCRdb copy retains only in-frame clones and omits some. The top ten hold around 5.8% of the sample, which has fewer than 85,000 clones, under 80% seen once. The specimen sequenced was PBMCs. These receptor sequences come from a male donor in good health and CMV-seropositive.

The rearrangement links TRBV7-2 to TRBJ2-1, with TRBD2 identical over 9 bases. The CDR3 extends over 15 amino acids. V lost 3 bases to trimming and J lost 9 bases; unmatched junction nucleotides: 9. The germline CDR1 and CDR2 sequences are SGHTA and FQGNSA. The CDR3 DNA is TGTGCCAGCAGCTTCGGCCTAGCGGGATTCGGTGAGCAGTTCTTC. This translates into CASSFGLAGFGEQFF.

The chain couples TRBV10-3 to TRBJ2-1, with 9 bases that match TRBD1. Trimming took 5 bases from V and 6 from J; bases not matched to a gene: 5. Germline CDR1 is ENHRY and CDR2 is SYGVKD. The CDR3 runs 14 residues. The CDR3 spells CAISTGQGGNEQFF. The DNA of the CDR3 is TGTGCCATCAGTACGGGACAGGGTGGCAATGAGCAGTTCTTC.

The chain carries TRBV6-1 and TRBJ1-1; the D is unclear. The CDR3 is 13 residues long. V gave up 8 bases and J gave up 1 base, with 11 bases separating them. Germline values: CDR1 MNHNS, CDR2 SASEGT. The CDR3 nucleotides read TGTGCCAGCCTTTATAGTGGGAACACTGAAGCTTTCTTT. Translating gives CASLYSGNTEAFF.

The CDR3 spells CASSFPRDGANVLTF. CDR3 nucleotide sequence: TGTGCCAGCAGTTTCCCCAGGGATGGGGCCAACGTCCTGACTTTC. V is TRBV28 and J is TRBJ2-6, with D perhaps TRBD1 (5 bases). The CDR3 is made up of 15 amino acids. CDR1 is MDHEN and CDR2 is SYDVKM in the germline V gene. Trimming removed 3 bases at V and 3 bases at J, with 9 bases between. The full variable domain, with the rest looked up from reference TRBV28 and TRBJ2-6, is DVKVTQSSRYLVKRTGEKVFLECVQDMDHENMFWYRQDPGLGLRLIYFSYDVKMKEKGDIPEGYSVSREKKERFSLILESASTNQTSMYLCASSFPRDGANVLTFGAGSRLTVL.

The CDR3 here is CASSLAGVLETQYF. The CDR3 DNA follows: TGTGCCAGCAGCCTAGCGGGAGTCTTAGAGACCCAGTACTTC. The V call is TRBV27, the J call TRBJ2-5; TRBD2 matches 10 bases. Germline loops: CDR1 MNHEY, CDR2 SMNVEV (reference sequence). J lost 4 bases, V lost 6 bases, and 5 bases had no gene match. CDR3 length: 14 amino acids.

J is TRBJ2-3 and V is TRBV6-6, with TRBD2 matching 9 bases. CDR3 length: 15 residues. The V gene end was trimmed by 10 bases and the J gene end by 4 bases; junction bases not matched to a gene: 12. Germline CDR1 and CDR2: MNHNY and SVGAGI (reference sequence). The DNA for the CDR3 is TGTGCCACCCGGACCTCTAGCGGGATCGCAGATACGCAGTATTTT. This sequence encodes CATRTSSGIADTQYF.

This clone was picked up one time. V is TRBV19 and J is TRBJ2-7; D perhaps matches TRBD1 (6 bases). The germline V gene encodes CDR1 LNHDA and CDR2 SQIVND (reference sequence). The CDR3 covers 14 residues. V lost 7 bases, J lost 4 bases, and 17 bases lay in between. CDR3: CASMEQGRGYEQYF. The DNA for the CDR3 is TGTGCCAGTATGGAACAGGGAAGGGGGTACGAGCAGTACTTC. The variable domain in full, completed from reference TRBV19 and TRBJ2-7, reads DGGITQSPKYLFRKEGQNVTLSCEQNLNHDAMYWYRQDPGQGLRLIYYSQIVNDFQKGDIAEGYSVSREKKESFPLTVTSAQKNPTAFYLCASMEQGRGYEQYFGPGTRLTVT.

This chain uses TRBV5-1 with TRBJ2-7, with TRBD2 as a possible D gene (6 bases). CDR3 length: 15 amino acids. V lost 1 base, J lost 5 bases, and 16 bases lay in between. Germline CDR1 SGHRS, CDR2 YFSETQ. CDR3 residues: CASSLYPSASDEQYF. For the CDR3, the DNA is TGCGCCAGCAGCTTGTACCCCTCAGCTAGCGACGAGCAGTACTTC.

This chain uses TRBV7-9 with TRBJ2-5; 9 bases match TRBD2. CDR3 size: 14 residues. The germline V gene encodes CDR1 SEHNR and CDR2 FQNEAQ (reference sequence). V lost 5 bases, J lost 3 bases, and 4 bases stayed unmatched. The chain's CDR3 is CASSGAGGKETQYF. DNA for the CDR3: TGTGCCAGCAGCGGAGCGGGGGGTAAAGAGACCCAGTACTTC.

This clone was detected a few times. This rearrangement joins TRBV7-9 to TRBJ1-1, with D possibly TRBD1 on 5 matching bases. The CDR3 is 14 residues long. In germline, CDR1 is SEHNR, CDR2 FQNEAQ (reference sequence). V lost 3 bases to trimming and J lost 5 bases, with 13 bases between them. The CDR3 loop reads CASSFLAGGTEAFF. Written as DNA, the CDR3 is TGTGCCAGCAGCTTCCTCGCGGGGGGTACTGAAGCTTTCTTT.

This clone was seen just once. J is TRBJ1-6 and V is TRBV28, with 8 bases identical to TRBD1. Unmatched junction bases numbered 6, after V lost 3 bases and J lost 8 bases. The CDR3 has 15 residues. Germline-derived CDR1 and CDR2 are MDHEN and SYDVKM. CDR3 coding DNA: TGTGCCAGCAGTTTCCTCACAGGGGGTTATTCACCCCTCCACTTT. Translation gives CASSFLTGGYSPLHF.

The J gene is TRBJ1-1, the V gene TRBV2; D unresolved. Trimming removed 1 base at V and 12 bases at J, with 12 bases between. CDR1 and CDR2 (germline): SNHLY, FYNNEI. This CDR3 has 12 amino acids. This CDR3 is CASSEGRRLTFF. Here the CDR3 DNA reads TGTGCCAGCAGTGAAGGGCGGCGCTTAACTTTCTTT.

The chain combines TRBV4-1 with TRBJ2-7; 7 nucleotides align to TRBD1. CDR3 length equals 15 residues. Germline V gene lookup returns CDR1 MGHRA and CDR2 YSYEKL. J was trimmed by 2 bases and V by 2 bases; bases with no gene match: 6. Here the CDR3 DNA reads TGCGCCAGCAGCCAACAAGACAGGGCTACCTACGAGCAGTACTTC. Protein sequence: CASSQQDRATYEQYF.

The chain has TRBV19 and TRBJ2-2; 9 bases are shared with TRBD1. CDR1 and CDR2 (germline): LNHDA, SQIVND (reference sequence). V shed 1 base, J shed 3 bases, and the junction held 9 bases outside the gene matches. CDR3 length equals 18 residues. The CDR3 sequence is CASSIGRQGGADTGELFF. The CDR3 bases are TGTGCCAGTAGTATAGGTCGACAGGGGGGCGCCGACACCGGGGAGCTGTTTTTT.

The chain carries TRBV7-8 and TRBJ1-3, with unresolved D. The germline V gene has CDR1 SGHVS and CDR2 FQNEAQ. Trimming removed 6 bases from V and 4 bases from J, with 10 bases in between. The CDR3 totals 13 residues. The CDR3 spells CASRESSGNTIYF. The CDR3 DNA sequence: TGTGCCAGCAGGGAGTCGTCCGGAAACACCATATATTTT.

The chain couples TRBV5-1 to TRBJ2-2, with 10 bases fitting TRBD2. The germline gives CDR1 SGHRS, CDR2 YFSETQ. The V segment lost 0 bases and the J segment 2 bases; nucleotides outside the gene matches: 10. CDR3 length: 19 amino acids. The CDR3, as DNA: TGCGCCAGCAGCTTGGCCTCCTTTCTAGCGGGGGTCAACACCGGGGAGCTGTTTTTT. Protein product: CASSLASFLAGVNTGELFF. Combining the CDR3 with reference TRBV5-1 and TRBJ2-2 gives the whole variable domain KAGVTQTPRYLIKTRGQQVTLSCSPISGHRSVSWYQQTPGQGLQFLFEYFSETQRNKGNFPGRFSGRQFSNSRSEMNVSTLELGDSALYLCASSLASFLAGVNTGELFFGEGSRLTVL.

The chain employs TRBV11-2 and TRBJ1-4; 10 nucleotides line up with TRBD1. Germline CDR1 reads SGHAT; CDR2 reads FQNNGV. Trimming cost V 0 bases and J 8 bases; bases outside gene matches: 12. The CDR3 spans 18 residues. The CDR3 DNA reads TGTGCCAGCAGCTTAGATAACCCCTGGACAGGGGGAGAGGAAAAACTGTTTTTT. Residues: CASSLDNPWTGGEEKLFF. The full variable domain, in which reference TRBV11-2 and TRBJ1-4 provide the parts outside the CDR3, is EAGVAQSPRYKIIEKRQSVAFWCNPISGHATLYWYQQILGQGPKLLIQFQNNGVVDDSQLPKDRFSAERLKGVDSTLKIQPAKLEDSAVYLCASSLDNPWTGGEEKLFFGSGTQLSVL.

The chain uses TRBV7-8 and TRBJ1-2; tentative D call: TRBD1 (5 bases). This CDR3 is built from 13 residues. Germline-derived CDR1 and CDR2 are SGHVS and FQNEAQ. The V end lost 1 base, the J end lost 9 bases, and 12 bases lay between the germline ends. This chain's CDR3 is CASSLGREGRYTF. The CDR3 nucleotides are TGTGCCAGCAGCTTAGGCAGGGAAGGACGCTACACCTTC.

The sample holds a few counts of this clone. The chain joins TRBV5-4 to TRBJ1-4, with D perhaps TRBD1 (6 bases). This CDR3 has 13 amino acids. V was clipped by 3 bases and J by 7 bases, with 10 bases between them. Germline V lookup: CDR1 SGHNT, CDR2 YYREEE (reference sequence). The CDR3 region is CASSSGGSEKLFF. In DNA form, the CDR3 reads TGTGCCAGCAGCTCGGGGGGCAGTGAAAAACTGTTTTTT.

V usage is TRBV6-6 and J usage is TRBJ2-1; 10 bases fit TRBD1. Germline CDR1 reads MNHNY; CDR2 reads SVGAGI (reference sequence). V shed 4 bases, J shed 9 bases, and the junction held 3 bases outside the gene matches. This CDR3 spans 13 amino acids. This chain's CDR3 is CASSWTGGCEQFF. As DNA, the CDR3 is TGTGCCAGCAGTTGGACAGGGGGGTGTGAGCAGTTCTTC.

The J gene is TRBJ2-1, the V gene TRBV27, with 9 bases lining up with TRBD2. Trimming removed 2 bases from V and 8 bases from J; junction bases left unmatched: 4. This CDR3 has 14 residues. CDR1 and CDR2 from the germline V gene are MNHEY and SMNVEV (reference sequence). Here the CDR3 DNA reads TGTGCCAGCAGTTTACTAGCGGGAATATATGAGCAGTTCTTC. This translates into CASSLLAGIYEQFF.

V and J are TRBV5-1 and TRBJ2-7, with TRBD2 identical over 8 bases. The length of the CDR3 is 16 residues. CDR1 and CDR2 from the germline V gene are SGHRS and YFSETQ. V shed 3 bases and J 6 bases; nucleotides not matched to a gene: 14. CDR3 coding DNA: TGCGCCAGCAGCTCGGGACACAGCGGGAGCTCTGTCGAGCAGTACTTC. Protein product: CASSSGHSGSSVEQYF. The full variable domain, completed using reference TRBV5-1 and TRBJ2-7, is KAGVTQTPRYLIKTRGQQVTLSCSPISGHRSVSWYQQTPGQGLQFLFEYFSETQRNKGNFPGRFSGRQFSNSRSEMNVSTLELGDSALYLCASSSGHSGSSVEQYFGPGTRLTVT.